The 25 T cell receptor beta chains given below trace back to one sample, sequenced in a study of cytomegalovirus exposure and HLA in healthy donors. PCR primers comprised 60 Vbeta and 13 Jbeta primers. The assay was immunoSEQ multiplex PCR, and TCRdb's table has in-frame clones only and misses some. The sample has about 200,000 clones; nearly 80% are singletons. Sequencing was carried out using PBMCs. The source of these receptors is a man aged 18 to 30 in good health and CMV-seronegative.

The chain recombines TRBV30 with TRBJ1-2, with 9 bases fitting TRBD1. Trimming took 3 bases from V and 3 from J; bases not matched to a gene: 5. Germline loops: CDR1 GTSNPN, CDR2 SVGIG (reference sequence). The CDR3 covers 14 residues. CDR3 sequence (DNA): TGTGCCTGGAGGGGGACAGGGATGGACTATGGCTACACCTTC. Translation: CAWRGTGMDYGYTF.

The genes are TRBV27 and TRBJ2-1, with D perhaps TRBD1 (5 bases). In germline, CDR1 is MNHEY, CDR2 SMNVEV (reference sequence). Trimming took 4 bases from V and 7 from J, leaving 14 bases between them. CDR3 length equals 14 residues. The CDR3 DNA reads TGTGCCAGCAGTTCCCCCGACAGAGAAAATGAGCAGTTCTTC. Protein: CASSSPDRENEQFF.

This clone turned up a few times. The chain carries TRBV7-8 and TRBJ2-1, with 7 nucleotides matching TRBD2. V lost 3 bases, J lost 4 bases, and 9 bases stayed unmatched. The CDR3 is 16 amino acids. In germline, CDR1 is SGHVS, CDR2 FQNEAQ. The CDR3 DNA sequence: TGTGCCAGCAGCTTCGGGATCAGCGGGGCTTACAATGAGCAGTTCTTC. This encodes CASSFGISGAYNEQFF.

This chain links TRBV9 with TRBJ2-7; 11 positions agree with TRBD1. CDR1 SGDLS and CDR2 YYNGEE come from the germline V gene. Losses at the gene ends were 2 bases for V and 3 bases for J; bases not matched to a gene: 4. The CDR3 loop spans 15 amino acids. CDR3 sequence (DNA): TGTGCCAGCAGCGTCGCCGGGACAGGGGGCTACGAGCAGTACTTC. Translating it yields CASSVAGTGGYEQYF.

This chain joins TRBV7-2 and TRBJ2-7; 8 bases fit TRBD1. The CDR3 runs 15 residues. Germline CDR1 SGHTA, CDR2 FQGNSA. J lost 4 bases, V lost 5 bases, and 10 bases had no gene match. CDR3 sequence reads: CASSLTRDRRYEQYF. The CDR3 region has the DNA TGTGCCAGCAGCCTAACCCGGGACAGGCGTTACGAGCAGTACTTC. The full variable domain, in which reference TRBV7-2 and TRBJ2-7 provide the parts outside the CDR3, is GAGVSQSPSNKVTEKGKDVELRCDPISGHTALYWYRQSLGQGLEFLIYFQGNSAPDKSGLPSDRFSAERTGGSVSTLTIQRTQQEDSAVYLCASSLTRDRRYEQYFGPGTRLTVT.

The chain couples TRBV4-3 to TRBJ2-2; D remains unclear. The CDR3 length is 14 residues. V was clipped by 1 base and J by 4 bases, with 7 bases between them. From germline, CDR1 is LGHNA and CDR2 YSLEER. The CDR3 DNA is TGCGCCAGCAGCCAAGGCACAGTCACCGGGGAGCTGTTTTTT. Protein product: CASSQGTVTGELFF.

This chain links TRBV13 with TRBJ2-4, with D maybe TRBD1 (6 bases). The V end was cut by 5 bases, the J end by 9 bases, with 11 bases between. The CDR3 loop spans 12 amino acids. CDR1 and CDR2 (germline): PRHDT, FYEKMQ (reference sequence). CDR3 bases: TGTGCCAGCAGCGAGGGGGTTGGCATTCAGTACTTC. Protein product: CASSEGVGIQYF. Complete variable domain (other parts from reference TRBV13 and TRBJ2-4): AAGVIQSPRHLIKEKRETATLKCYPIPRHDTVYWYQQGPGQDPQFLISFYEKMQSDKGSIPDRFSAQQFSDYHSELNMSSLELGDSALYFCASSEGVGIQYFGAGTRLSVL.

V gene TRBV13 combines with J gene TRBJ1-1, with D possibly matching TRBD1 (6 bases). CDR1 is PRHDT, CDR2 FYEKMQ, per germline (reference sequence). The CDR3 covers 18 residues. Trimming took off 5 bases at V and 3 bases at J, with 25 bases between the two ends. The CDR3 DNA sequence: TGTGCCAGCAGCCAGGGGAAAGGGTTCGTAAGAGGGGACACTGAAGCTTTCTTT. It yields the protein CASSQGKGFVRGDTEAFF.

There are a few counts of this clone. The chain employs TRBV6-4 and TRBJ2-5, with 7 bases identical to TRBD2. CDR3 length: 14 amino acids. The V gene's germline CDR1 is MRHNA and CDR2 SNTAGT. V shed 2 bases and J 5 bases; nucleotides not matched to a gene: 5. The CDR3 DNA follows: TGTGCCAGCAGTGACCAACCCGGGGGGGAGACCCAGTACTTC. Translation gives CASSDQPGGETQYF.

This sequence joins TRBV28 and TRBJ2-3; 9 nucleotides align to TRBD2. Germline V gene sequence: CDR1 MDHEN, CDR2 SYDVKM. Losses at the gene ends were 5 bases for V and 4 bases for J; bases not matched to a gene: 13. The CDR3 is made up of 17 amino acids. The CDR3 DNA reads TGTGCCAGCAGTGGTAGACTAGCGGAAATAAGTGCAGATACGCAGTATTTT. Encoded protein: CASSGRLAEISADTQYF.

The chain couples TRBV6-1 to TRBJ2-7; D may be TRBD1 (5 bases). Germline V gene sequence: CDR1 MNHNS, CDR2 SASEGT. The CDR3 has 14 residues. V gave up 1 base and J gave up 5 bases, with 12 bases separating them. The CDR3 region has the DNA TGTGCCAGCAGTGAAGGGGGCAGGCAGGACGAGCAGTACTTC. Translating gives CASSEGGRQDEQYF.

The J gene is TRBJ2-7, the V gene TRBV25-1; TRBD1 aligns across 10 bases. V dropped 1 base and J dropped 6; count of bases not matched to a gene: 6. This CDR3 is 15 amino acids long. Germline CDR1 reads MGHDK; CDR2 reads SYGVNS. CDR3 residues: CASSESETGGSEQYF. In DNA, the CDR3 is TGTGCCAGCAGTGAATCTGAGACAGGGGGCTCCGAGCAGTACTTC.

This clone appeared once. The rearrangement links TRBV4-3 to TRBJ2-5; D is undetermined. There are 13 residues in the CDR3. Trimming took 0 bases from V and 5 from J, leaving 7 bases between them. Germline V gene sequence: CDR1 LGHNA, CDR2 YSLEER. Here the CDR3 reads CASSQDYSETQYF. The CDR3 DNA reads as TGCGCCAGCAGCCAAGATTACTCGGAGACCCAGTACTTC.

Here the CDR3 reads CSVVPSGISTGELFF. The DNA of the CDR3 is TGCAGCGTTGTCCCTAGCGGGATCTCCACCGGGGAGCTGTTTTTT. The rearrangement links TRBV29-1 to TRBJ2-2, with 9 bases identical to TRBD2. V gave up 4 bases and J gave up 4 bases; unmatched junction bases: 7. There are 15 residues in the CDR3. The germline V gene has CDR1 SQVTM and CDR2 ANQGSEA.

This clone was observed a handful of times. The chain has TRBV6-6 and TRBJ1-2; 8 bases agree with TRBD1. V shed 5 bases and J 8 bases; nucleotides not matched to a gene: 7. The germline CDR1 and CDR2 sequences are MNHNY and SVGAGI (reference sequence). The CDR3 has 13 amino acids. CDR3 amino acids: CASSPTGAEGYTF. CDR3 in DNA: TGTGCCAGCAGTCCGACAGGGGCGGAAGGCTACACCTTC.

J is TRBJ1-1 and V is TRBV18; possible D gene TRBD1, 6 bases. The germline V gene encodes CDR1 KGHSH and CDR2 LQKENI. Trimming took 1 base from V and 4 from J, leaving 16 bases between them. The CDR3 is made up of 16 amino acids. The CDR3 DNA is TGTGCCAGCTCACCACAGAACAGGGCGGCTAGCACTGAAGCTTTCTTT. Its translation is CASSPQNRAASTEAFF.

The chain carries TRBV5-1 and TRBJ2-1, with TRBD1 identical over 10 bases. The trim removed 2 bases at V and 6 bases at J, leaving 5 bases unmatched. Germline loops: CDR1 SGHRS, CDR2 YFSETQ. CDR3 length equals 15 residues. This chain's CDR3 is CASSLTGQGVNEQFF. The CDR3 DNA reads TGCGCCAGCAGCTTAACAGGACAGGGGGTCAATGAGCAGTTCTTC.

The V and J genes are TRBV4-3 and TRBJ1-2; D gene unclear. The V gene lost 3 bases and the J gene lost 2 bases, with 7 bases spanning the gap. In germline, CDR1 is LGHNA, CDR2 YSLEER. The CDR3 spans 13 residues. CDR3 sequence: CASSHERNYGYTF. As DNA, the CDR3 is TGCGCCAGCAGCCATGAGAGGAACTATGGCTACACCTTC.

This clone has only a few counts. This chain links TRBV6-5 with TRBJ2-7; perhaps TRBD2 as D (5 bases). This CDR3 region has 15 residues. Trimming pared 0 bases from V and 2 bases from J, leaving 11 bases between. Germline V CDR1 and CDR2: MNHEY, SVGAGI. The CDR3 protein is CASSYSRTQAYEQYF. The CDR3 nucleotides are TGTGCCAGCAGTTACTCGAGGACTCAAGCCTACGAGCAGTACTTC.

CDR3 DNA sequence: TGCGCCAGCAGCCAAGAGCAGGGGTCTGGAAACACCATATATTTT. Translation: CASSQEQGSGNTIYF. The gene calls are TRBV4-3 and TRBJ1-3; D possibly corresponds to TRBD1 (6 bases). The germline gives CDR1 LGHNA, CDR2 YSLEER. The CDR3 extends over 15 amino acids. V was pared by 0 bases and J by 1 base, with 7 bases between.

The CDR3 spells CASSFTGTGGEVHF. CDR3 bases: TGTGCCAGCAGCTTTACCGGGACAGGGGGCGAGGTCCACTTT. This sequence joins TRBV11-2 and TRBJ1-6, with 12 bases aligning to TRBD1. In germline, CDR1 is SGHAT, CDR2 FQNNGV. CDR3 length: 14 residues. The ends lost 3 bases at V and 17 bases at J; junction bases unmatched: 8.

The CDR3, as DNA: TGTGCCAGCAGCTTAGCGGGTGGCGGGACTGAAGCTTTCTTT. It codes for CASSLAGGGTEAFF. The chain carries TRBV7-9 and TRBJ1-1; D uncertain. Trimming took 0 bases from V and 5 from J, leaving 10 bases between them. The germline V gene has CDR1 SEHNR and CDR2 FQNEAQ (reference sequence). This CDR3 comprises 14 residues.

The CDR3 nucleotides read TGTGCCAGCAGCGCCCTAGCGGACGAGACGAACACCGGGGAGCTGTTTTTT. The encoded protein is CASSALADETNTGELFF. The chain recombines TRBV9 with TRBJ2-2; 7 nucleotides align to TRBD2. The CDR3 is 17 amino acids. The germline gives CDR1 SGDLS, CDR2 YYNGEE. V lost 3 bases, J lost 0 bases, and 8 bases stayed unmatched.

The chain employs TRBV28 and TRBJ1-5; D uncertain. Germline V lookup: CDR1 MDHEN, CDR2 SYDVKM. The CDR3 has 16 residues. The ends were cut back, 5 bases at V and 0 bases at J, with 14 bases in the middle. CDR3 amino acids: CASSTPGKYSNQPQHF. CDR3 sequence (DNA): TGTGCCAGCAGTACGCCCGGGAAATATAGCAATCAGCCCCAGCATTTT.

The rearrangement joins TRBV4-3 to TRBJ1-4; TRBD1 aligns across 9 bases. The germline V gene has CDR1 LGHNA and CDR2 YSLEER. The CDR3 runs 16 residues. V lost 0 bases to trimming and J lost 4 bases; unmatched junction nucleotides: 3. CDR3 sequence (DNA): TGCGCCAGCAGCCAAGACGGGACAGGGAATAATGAAAAACTGTTTTTT. It encodes CASSQDGTGNNEKLFF.